Listed here are 22 T cell receptor beta chains from one sample, sequenced in a study of prognosis after radiotherapy for stage I lung cancer. TCR beta CDR3 was amplified from genomic DNA by two-round multiplex PCR. With primers specific to each TRBV and TRBJ gene, the first-round PCR was performed. TCRdb reanalysed the multiplex PCR reads using MiXCR and keeps one entry per CDR3 protein. The top ten hold 25% of the sample, which has approximately 41,000 distinct CDR3 sequences, 24% seen once. The specimen comprised PBMCs, sampled before or after stereotactic body radiation therapy (not recorded which). The receptors stem from a donor aged 50 or older with non-small cell lung cancer.

In its sample, this clonotype was seen many times. The V and J genes are TRBV18 and TRBJ2-1; 7 bases are shared with TRBD1. Germline assignment: CDR1 KGHSH and CDR2 LQKENI. V trimming: 0 bases; J trimming: 8 bases; junction bases outside the gene matches: 7. The CDR3 consists of 15 residues. The CDR3 DNA sequence: TGTGCCAGCTCACCACCGGAAGGGGGCTTGTATGAGCAGTTCTTC. Residues: CASSPPEGGLYEQFF.

The V gene is TRBV3-1, the J gene TRBJ2-7; D is uncertain. Germline CDR1 reads LGHDT; CDR2 reads YNNKEL (reference sequence). V was clipped by 1 base and J by 4 bases, with 8 bases between them. CDR3 length: 13 residues. CDR3 loop: CASSQGPRYEQYF. The DNA for the CDR3 is TGTGCCAGCAGCCAAGGACCTAGATACGAGCAGTACTTC.

About this clonotype: The junction departs from germline at one end; a sequencing error may be responsible. The CDR3 sequence: CSSRRGGLAGGSYEQYF. For the CDR3, the DNA is TGCAGTTCTAGGCGTGGGGGACTAGCGGGAGGCTCCTACGAGCAGTACTTC. The chain has TRBV20-1 and TRBJ2-7; 15 nucleotides agree with TRBD2. CDR1 DFQATT and CDR2 SNEGSKA come from the germline V gene (reference sequence). This CDR3 region has 17 residues.

This clonotype was detected many times. The genes are TRBV5-1 and TRBJ2-1; TRBD2 agrees at 8 bases. Germline values: CDR1 SGHRS, CDR2 YFSETQ. The V gene end was trimmed by 2 bases and the J gene end by 6 bases; junction bases not matched to a gene: 7. CDR3 length: 15 amino acids. Here the CDR3 reads CASSFLTGGLNEQFF. The CDR3 DNA reads as TGCGCCAGCAGCTTTCTAACGGGAGGGCTCAATGAGCAGTTCTTC.

This clonotype was detected ten times or more. The chain has TRBV15 and TRBJ2-1; D is undetermined. The germline V and J ends were trimmed by 5 bases and 0 bases, with 17 bases remaining between them. The CDR3 is 17 residues long. Looked up from germline, CDR1 is LNHNV and CDR2 is YYDKDF (reference sequence). CDR3 bases: TGTGCCACCAGCGTCCTCAATGGCGGTCCCTCCTACAATGAGCAGTTCTTC. Protein sequence: CATSVLNGGPSYNEQFF.

There are many counts of this clonotype. The chain has TRBV19 and TRBJ2-1; D is possibly TRBD1 (6 bases). V was shortened by 5 bases and J by 13 bases, with 18 bases between the two germline ends. The CDR3 length is 13 residues. Per the germline V gene, CDR1 is LNHDA and CDR2 is SQIVND (reference sequence). The CDR3 protein is CASSPRTAGIQFF. DNA for the CDR3: TGTGCCAGTAGTCCCCGGACAGCCGGGATACAGTTCTTC.

The sample holds many counts of this clonotype. The chain has TRBV7-3 and TRBJ2-1; 9 bases map to TRBD2. There are 14 residues in the CDR3. V trimming: 7 bases; J trimming: 4 bases; junction bases outside the gene matches: 5. The germline V gene has CDR1 SGHTA and CDR2 FQGTGA. The chain's CDR3 is CASNSGSRYNEQFF. CDR3 sequence (DNA): TGTGCCAGCAATAGCGGGAGTAGATACAATGAGCAGTTCTTC.

This clonotype was seen ten or more times. The junction does not match germline at one end; this may be a read error. The V and J genes are TRBV7-8 and TRBJ1-5, with D perhaps matching TRBD1 (6 bases). The CDR3 extends over 20 amino acids. Germline lookup yields CDR1 SGHVS and CDR2 FQNEAQ. CDR3 coding DNA: TGTGCCAGCAGATTAGAGGTCGGCACGGGAGCGGAGGGGGGCAATCAGCCCCAGCATTTT. Protein sequence: CASRLEVGTGAEGGNQPQHF.

Notes on this clonotype: This sequence may be a read error, since a much larger clone differs from it by one base. This chain links TRBV7-9 with TRBJ2-3; TRBD2 matches at 13 bases. The CDR3 covers 16 residues. Germline V gene lookup returns CDR1 SEHNR and CDR2 FQNEAQ (reference sequence). The CDR3, as DNA: TGTGCCAGCAGCTCGGGACTAGCGGGAAGGACAGATAAGCAGTATTTT. This gives the protein CASSSGLAGRTDKQYF.

This clonotype has ten or more counts. The CDR3 region has the DNA TGCGCCAGCAGCCCGGGGTACCGTGGCAATGAGCAGTTCTTC. Its protein is CASSPGYRGNEQFF. The V call is TRBV5-1, the J call TRBJ2-1; a weak D match, TRBD2 (5 bases). CDR1 is SGHRS, CDR2 YFSETQ, per germline. The CDR3 has 14 amino acids. Trimming removed 4 bases from V and 6 bases from J, with 14 bases in between.

This clonotype was seen many times. The chain links TRBV28 to TRBJ2-7; 8 bases are a match to TRBD1. The V gene's germline CDR1 is MDHEN and CDR2 SYDVKM. The CDR3 covers 15 residues. The V gene end was trimmed by 6 bases and the J gene end by 7 bases; junction bases not matched to a gene: 14. For the CDR3, the DNA is TGTGCCAGCAGCCTACGGACAGGGAGTAGTGGAGAGCAGTACTTC. The encoded protein is CASSLRTGSSGEQYF.

This clonotype occurred many times. The genes are TRBV7-2 and TRBJ2-7, with D unclear. The germline V gene has CDR1 SGHTA and CDR2 FQGNSA. Deletions cut 4 bases from V and 3 bases from J, with 4 bases between. CDR3 size: 11 residues. CDR3 region: CASSSVYEQYF. The DNA for the CDR3 is TGTGCCAGCAGCTCCGTCTACGAGCAGTACTTC.

As to this clonotype: A far larger clone lies a single base away; this is likely a read error. V and J are TRBV6-2 or TRBV6-3 and TRBJ2-7, with 11 bases aligning to TRBD2. There are 16 residues in the CDR3. Germline V CDR1 and CDR2: MNHEY, SVGEGT. The V and J ends lost 0 bases and 3 bases, in that order; junction bases with no gene match: 4. The CDR3 is CASSYSVTSGVYEQYF. CDR3 in DNA: TGTGCCAGCAGTTACTCCGTGACTAGCGGGGTCTACGAGCAGTACTTC.

Concerning this clonotype: One base away lies a much larger clone, so this may be a sequencing read error. The DNA of the CDR3 is TGTGCCAGCATGATAGAGACCCAGTACTTC. Protein: CASMIETQYF. J is TRBJ2-5 and V is TRBV14; D is unclear. Deletions cut 7 bases from V and 4 bases from J, with 4 bases between. Germline CDR1 SGHDN, CDR2 FVKESK. CDR3 size: 10 residues.

A single count supports this clonotype. The rearrangement uses TRBV6-5 and TRBJ2-1; possible D gene TRBD2, 7 bases. This CDR3 spans 18 amino acids. With 0 bases removed from V and 0 bases from J, the gap between germline ends came to 15 bases. Germline V gene lookup returns CDR1 MNHEY and CDR2 SVGAGI. CDR3 in amino acids: CASSYSMGGRSSYNEQFF. The CDR3 DNA reads TGTGCCAGCAGTTACTCGATGGGGGGGCGAAGCTCCTACAATGAGCAGTTCTTC.

In its sample, this clonotype was seen many times. This rearrangement joins TRBV6-9 to TRBJ1-2; possibly TRBD1 for D (6 bases). V was shortened by 3 bases and J by 7 bases, with 18 bases between the two germline ends. Germline V gene sequence: CDR1 MNHGY, CDR2 SVAAGI. The CDR3 is made up of 15 amino acids. CDR3 nucleotide sequence: TGTGCCAGCAGTTACGCCGGGACAAATCCTCGTGGCTACACCTTC. This gives the protein CASSYAGTNPRGYTF.

This clonotype appeared many times. The chain combines TRBV9 with TRBJ2-1; TRBD2 matches 8 bases. CDR1 and CDR2 from the germline V gene are SGDLS and YYNGEE. The CDR3 has 15 amino acids. Trimming took 0 bases from V and 5 from J; bases not matched to a gene: 4. CDR3 residues: CASSVVAGHNNEQFF. CDR3 DNA sequence: TGTGCCAGCAGCGTAGTAGCGGGACACAACAATGAGCAGTTCTTC.

This clonotype was seen many times. The chain has TRBV28 and TRBJ2-5; 11 bases are a match to TRBD1. Trimming removed 9 bases from V and 5 bases from J; junction bases left unmatched: 17. Looked up from germline, CDR1 is MDHEN and CDR2 is SYDVKM. This CDR3 comprises 17 residues. The CDR3 sequence: CAREGFPGQGVKETQYF. Written as DNA, the CDR3 is TGTGCCAGAGAAGGGTTCCCGGGACAGGGGGTGAAGGAGACCCAGTACTTC. Full variable domain (outside the CDR3, taken from reference TRBV28 and TRBJ2-5): DVKVTQSSRYLVKRTGEKVFLECVQDMDHENMFWYRQDPGLGLRLIYFSYDVKMKEKGDIPEGYSVSREKKERFSLILESASTNQTSMYLCAREGFPGQGVKETQYFGPGTRLLVL.

Comment on this clonotype: A read error may be the cause here, since a much bigger clone is one base away. The V and J genes are TRBV19 and TRBJ1-1; tentatively, D is TRBD1 (6 bases). There are 14 residues in the CDR3. Germline CDR1 reads LNHDA; CDR2 reads SQIVND (reference sequence). In nucleotides, the CDR3 is TGTGCCGGTAGTATACGTGGTGGGGGGCCTGAAGCTTTCTTT. This encodes CAGSIRGGGPEAFF.

This clonotype was detected many times. The chain joins TRBV7-9 to TRBJ1-2; 7 bases fit TRBD1. Per the germline V gene, CDR1 is SEHNR and CDR2 is FQNEAQ (reference sequence). The length of the CDR3 is 17 residues. J was trimmed by 6 bases and V by 1 base; bases with no gene match: 14. The CDR3 is CASSLGGTASRVHGYTF. CDR3 coding DNA: TGTGCCAGCAGCTTAGGGGGGACAGCTTCCCGAGTACATGGCTACACCTTC.

This clonotype was counted ten times or more. The V and J genes are TRBV7-9 and TRBJ1-1; no clear D. The CDR3 totals 16 residues. The V and J ends lost 2 bases and 3 bases respectively, with 16 bases between them. Germline CDR1 and CDR2: SEHNR and FQNEAQ (reference sequence). The CDR3 here is CASSLHGMALDTEAFF. The CDR3 coding sequence is TGTGCCAGCAGCTTACATGGGATGGCTCTGGACACTGAAGCTTTCTTT.

This clonotype was counted once. V usage is TRBV19 and J usage is TRBJ2-7; tentatively, D is TRBD1 (7 bases). The CDR3 spans 15 residues. CDR1 is LNHDA, CDR2 SQIVND, per germline (reference sequence). Trimming took off 5 bases at V and 13 bases at J, with 27 bases between the two ends. The CDR3 here is CASSGGTVNFYEKYF. In DNA form, the CDR3 reads TGTGCCAGTAGTGGGGGGACAGTAAACTTCTACGAGAAATACTTC.